This T cell receptor (beta chain) stems from a study of T-cell memory formation after mild COVID-19. TCRdb processed the 5' RACE reads anew with MiXCR; each CDR3 protein has one entry. The repertoire holds hundreds of thousands of distinct CDR3 sequences, 15% to 20% seen once, with approximately 23% in the top ten. This clonotype came up many times. Its antigen is currently unknown. Study results and limitations: There were some responding clones in pre-infection memory, which suggested that cross-reactive memory had joined.

The CDR3 contains 12 residues. CDR1 MNHEY and CDR2 SVGAGI come from the germline V gene. V was cut by 6 bases and J by 3 bases, with 8 bases left in between. The origin of this receptor is a man in his late teens or twenties who had mild COVID-19 (a few samples of this study predate the infection). Cell type and time point are not known. Sequenced: PBMCs or a T cell subset sorted from them (not recorded which). The chain employs TRBV6-5 and TRBJ2-5; D might be TRBD2 (5 bases). This CDR3 reads CASRVGEETQYF. For the CDR3, the DNA is TGTGCCAGCAGGGTGGGAGAAGAGACCCAGTACTTC.